This T cell receptor (beta chain) was observed in a study of blood T cell repertoires in COVID-19. The wider study: COVID-19 samples, acute and convalescent, were from the United States, Italy and Spain. Sources were T cells, B-cell-depleted T cells, or PBMCs; the material itself was cDNA or gDNA.

Germline V gene data show CDR1 as MGHDK and CDR2 as SYGVNS. V was clipped by 1 base and J by 2 bases, with 12 bases between them. This CDR3 is built from 15 residues. As processed by the authors: By means of reference gene primer amplification, nucleated cell counts were estimated. The repertoire was sequenced with immunoSEQ multiplex PCR; TCRdb's copy has only in-frame clones and lacks some. V, J and clone size derive from that table, while D and trimming were established from the DNA sequence. The sample lists approximately 140,000 clones, around four fifths occurring once. This sequence joins TRBV25-1 and TRBJ2-7, with D possibly being TRBD2 (6 bases). This TCR was sampled from a man aged 35 to 55 with active or convalescent COVID-19. The sequenced sample consisted of peripheral blood. CDR3 sequence (DNA): TGTGCCAGCAGTGAATGGGGCGGGGACCCCTACGAGCAGTACTTC. This translates into CASSEWGGDPYEQYF.